This T cell receptor beta chain was sequenced during a study of cytomegalovirus exposure and HLA in healthy donors. Trimming removed 1 base from V and 2 bases from J, with 11 bases in between. Germline CDR1 reads SGHDN; CDR2 reads FVKESK. The CDR3 has 15 amino acids. The study ran its PCR with 60 Vbeta and 13 Jbeta primers. TCRdb's table, derived via immunoSEQ multiplex PCR, lists solely in-frame clones and lacks some. The sample gives some 200,000 clones, approximately 80% of which show up once; roughly 1.6% is in the top ten. In this sample, this clone turned up a few times. The material sequenced was PBMCs. The chain couples TRBV14 to TRBJ1-2; D might be TRBD1 (5 bases). This sequence was found in a young woman in good health and CMV-seronegative. CDR3 amino acids: CASSQGGTGNYGYTF. The DNA of the CDR3 is TGTGCCAGCAGCCAAGGGGGGACTGGGAACTATGGCTACACCTTC.